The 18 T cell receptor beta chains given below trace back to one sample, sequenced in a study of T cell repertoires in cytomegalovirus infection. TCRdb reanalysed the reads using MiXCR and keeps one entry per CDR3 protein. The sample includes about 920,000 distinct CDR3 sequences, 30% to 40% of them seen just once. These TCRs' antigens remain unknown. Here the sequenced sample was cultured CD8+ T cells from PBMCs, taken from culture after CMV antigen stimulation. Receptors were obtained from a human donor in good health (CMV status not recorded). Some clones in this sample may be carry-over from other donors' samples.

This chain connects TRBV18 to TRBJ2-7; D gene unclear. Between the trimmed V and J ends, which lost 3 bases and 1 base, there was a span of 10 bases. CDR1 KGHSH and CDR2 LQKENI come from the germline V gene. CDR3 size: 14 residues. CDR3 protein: CASSPASASYEQYF. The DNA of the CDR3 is TGTGCCAGCTCACCCGCATCGGCGTCCTACGAGCAGTACTTC.

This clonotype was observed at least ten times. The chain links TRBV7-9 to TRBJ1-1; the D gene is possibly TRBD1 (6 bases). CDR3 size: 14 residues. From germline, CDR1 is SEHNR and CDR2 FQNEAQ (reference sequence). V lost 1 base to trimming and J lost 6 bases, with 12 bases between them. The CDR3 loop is CASSLGPTGSEAFF. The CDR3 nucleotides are TGTGCCAGCAGCTTAGGGCCGACAGGATCTGAAGCTTTCTTT.

DNA for the CDR3: TGTGCCAGCAGGATGTTGCTAAGTAATTCACCCCTCCACTTT. It is translated as CASRMLLSNSPLHF. This chain links TRBV28 with TRBJ1-6, with D uncertain. The CDR3 is 14 amino acids. Trimming shortened V by 6 bases and J by 6 bases, and 12 bases separated the two germline ends. Germline values: CDR1 MDHEN, CDR2 SYDVKM.

The CDR3 loop is CASSLVRIDTQYF. The CDR3 DNA reads TGTGCCAGCAGCTTAGTCAGGATAGATACGCAGTATTTT. The genes are TRBV7-6 and TRBJ2-3; the D is unclear. The V end was cut by 1 base, the J end by 5 bases, with 7 bases between. Germline CDR1 is SGHVS and CDR2 is FNYEAQ. The CDR3 extends over 13 amino acids.

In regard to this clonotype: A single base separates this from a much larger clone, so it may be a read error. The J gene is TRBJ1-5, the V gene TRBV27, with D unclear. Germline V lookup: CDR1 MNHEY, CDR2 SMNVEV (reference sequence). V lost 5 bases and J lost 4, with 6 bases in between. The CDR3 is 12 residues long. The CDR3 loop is CASSPANQPQHF. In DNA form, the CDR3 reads TGTGCCAGCAGTCCAGCGAATCAGCCCCAGCATTTT.

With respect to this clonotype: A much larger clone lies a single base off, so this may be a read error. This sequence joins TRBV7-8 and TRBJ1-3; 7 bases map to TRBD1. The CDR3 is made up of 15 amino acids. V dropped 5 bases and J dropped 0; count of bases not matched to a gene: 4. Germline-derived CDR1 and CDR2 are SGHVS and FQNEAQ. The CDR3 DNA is TGTGCCAGCAGCCCTGACAGGGACTCTGGAAACACCATATATTTT. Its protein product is CASSPDRDSGNTIYF.

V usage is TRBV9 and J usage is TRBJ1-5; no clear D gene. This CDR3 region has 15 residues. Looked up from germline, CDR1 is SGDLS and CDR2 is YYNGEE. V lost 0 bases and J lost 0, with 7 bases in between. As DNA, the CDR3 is TGTGCCAGCAGCGTAGGAGAGGGTAGCAATCAGCCCCAGCATTTT. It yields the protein CASSVGEGSNQPQHF. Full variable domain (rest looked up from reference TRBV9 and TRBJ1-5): DSGVTQTPKHLITATGQRVTLRCSPRSGDLSVYWYQQSLDQGLQFLIQYYNGEERAKGNILERFSAQQFPDLHSELNLSSLELGDSALYFCASSVGEGSNQPQHFGDGTRLSIL.

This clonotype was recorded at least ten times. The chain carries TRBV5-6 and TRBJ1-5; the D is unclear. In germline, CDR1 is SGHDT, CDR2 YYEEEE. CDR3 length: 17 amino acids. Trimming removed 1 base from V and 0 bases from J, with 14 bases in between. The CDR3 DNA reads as TGTGCCAGCAGCTTGACTCTGGCAGATTATAGCAATCAGCCCCAGCATTTT. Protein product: CASSLTLADYSNQPQHF.

The CDR3 DNA reads TGTGCCAGCAATAACCTCCGACAGGACAATCAGCCCCAGCATTTT. Translating gives CASNNLRQDNQPQHF. V is TRBV6-5 and J is TRBJ1-5; possible D gene TRBD1, 6 bases. CDR1 is MNHEY, CDR2 SVGAGI, per germline. The CDR3 sequence is 15 residues long. With 7 bases removed from V and 3 bases from J, the gap between germline ends came to 16 bases.

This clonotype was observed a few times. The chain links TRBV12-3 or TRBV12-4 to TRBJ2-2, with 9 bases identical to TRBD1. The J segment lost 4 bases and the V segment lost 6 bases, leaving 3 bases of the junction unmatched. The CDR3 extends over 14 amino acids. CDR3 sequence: CASSYRGLTGELFF. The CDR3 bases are TGTGCCAGCAGCTACAGGGGGCTCACCGGGGAGCTGTTTTTT.

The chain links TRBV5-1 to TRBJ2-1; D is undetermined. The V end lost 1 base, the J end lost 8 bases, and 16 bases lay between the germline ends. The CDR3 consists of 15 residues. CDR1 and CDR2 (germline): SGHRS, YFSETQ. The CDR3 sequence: CASSLLLTDWDEQFF. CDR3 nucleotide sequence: TGCGCCAGCAGCTTGTTATTGACCGACTGGGATGAGCAGTTCTTC.

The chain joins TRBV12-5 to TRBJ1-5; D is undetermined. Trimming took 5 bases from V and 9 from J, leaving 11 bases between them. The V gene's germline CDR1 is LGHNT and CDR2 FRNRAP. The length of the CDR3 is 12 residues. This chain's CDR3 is CASGTGSRPQHF. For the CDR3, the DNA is TGTGCTAGTGGTACTGGGTCACGGCCCCAGCATTTT.

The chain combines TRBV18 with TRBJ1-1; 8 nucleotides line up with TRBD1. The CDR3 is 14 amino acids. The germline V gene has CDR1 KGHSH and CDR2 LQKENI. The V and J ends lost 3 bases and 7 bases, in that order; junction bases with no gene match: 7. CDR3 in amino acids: CASSPSGGAGEAFF. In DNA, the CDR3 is TGTGCCAGCTCACCTTCAGGGGGCGCGGGTGAAGCTTTCTTT. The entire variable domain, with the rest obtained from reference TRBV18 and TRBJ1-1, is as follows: NAGVMQNPRHLVRRRGQEARLRCSPMKGHSHVYWYRQLPEEGLKFMVYLQKENIIDESGMPKERFSAEFPKEGPSILRIQQVVRGDSAAYFCASSPSGGAGEAFFGQGTRLTVV.

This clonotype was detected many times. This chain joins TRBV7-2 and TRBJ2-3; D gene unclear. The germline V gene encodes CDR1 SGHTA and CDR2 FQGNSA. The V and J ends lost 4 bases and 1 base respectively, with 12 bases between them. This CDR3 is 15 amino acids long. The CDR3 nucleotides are TGTGCCAGCAGCTGGGCCGGCGGAGGCACAGATACGCAGTATTTT. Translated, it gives CASSWAGGGTDTQYF.

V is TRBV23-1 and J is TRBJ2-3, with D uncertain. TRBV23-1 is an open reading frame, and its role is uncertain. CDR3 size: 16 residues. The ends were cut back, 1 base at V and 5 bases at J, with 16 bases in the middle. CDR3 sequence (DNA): TGCGCCAGCAGTCAATTGAGTGTGATCCCGAGAGATACGCAGTATTTT. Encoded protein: CASSQLSVIPRDTQYF.

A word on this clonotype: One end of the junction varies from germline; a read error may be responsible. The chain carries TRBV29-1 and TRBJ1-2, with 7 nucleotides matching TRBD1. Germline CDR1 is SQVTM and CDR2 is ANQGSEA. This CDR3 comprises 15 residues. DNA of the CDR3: TGCAGCGTTGAAGACCGCGACAGGGATAACTGTGGCTACACCTTC. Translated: CSVEDRDRDNCGYTF.

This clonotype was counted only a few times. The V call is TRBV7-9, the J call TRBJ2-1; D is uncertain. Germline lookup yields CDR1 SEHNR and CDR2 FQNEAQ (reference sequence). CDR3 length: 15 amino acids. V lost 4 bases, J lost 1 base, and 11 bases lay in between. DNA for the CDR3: TGTGCCAGCAGCTCGGAGAAAGGGTCCTACAATGAGCAGTTCTTC. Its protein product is CASSSEKGSYNEQFF.

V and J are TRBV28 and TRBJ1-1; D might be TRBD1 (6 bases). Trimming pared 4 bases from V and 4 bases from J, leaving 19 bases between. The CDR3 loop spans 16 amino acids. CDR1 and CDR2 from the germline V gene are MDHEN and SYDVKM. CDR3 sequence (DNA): TGTGCCAGCAGTTCCCGTGGACAGCTAACGATCACTGAAGCTTTCTTT. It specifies CASSSRGQLTITEAFF.